This is a list of T cell receptor beta chains from one sample in a study of blood T cell repertoires in COVID-19. Clones were sequenced by immunoSEQ multiplex PCR, and TCRdb holds only the in-frame ones, with some missing. The table has roughly 200,000 clones, approximately 90% seen once. Sequenced sample: peripheral blood. The receptors come from a man aged 60 to 69 with active or convalescent COVID-19. Both conserved end residues are part of each CDR3. Each record gives: V gene, clone size, D gene, J gene, CDR3 DNA, CDR3 protein. D genes are given only for firm matches. Expanded clones are given a class, and other clones once, few, many or no size at all.

v_gene: TRBV5-5
abundance: -
d_gene: TRBD1
j_gene: TRBJ2-7
CDR3nt: TGTGCCAGCAGCATAAGCCCGGACAGGTTCTACGAGCAGTACTTC
CDR3aa: CASSISPDRFYEQYF

v_gene: TRBV6-5
abundance: -
d_gene: TRBD1
j_gene: TRBJ1-5
CDR3nt: TGTGCCACTCAGACAGGGGCGGCTCAGCCCCAGCATTTT
CDR3aa: CATQTGAAQPQHF

v_gene: TRBV11-2
abundance: -
d_gene: -
j_gene: TRBJ2-3
CDR3nt: TGTGCCAGCAGCCTTGATCTAGCTCGCGGCACAGATACGCAGTATTTT
CDR3aa: CASSLDLARGTDTQYF

v_gene: TRBV19
abundance: -
d_gene: -
j_gene: TRBJ2-2
CDR3nt: TGTGCCAGTCAACAAAACGGGGAGCTGTTTTTT
CDR3aa: CASQQNGELFF

v_gene: TRBV19
abundance: -
d_gene: TRBD2
j_gene: TRBJ2-5
CDR3nt: TGTGCCAGTAGTTCCCAGACTAGCGGGTCCACCCAGTACTTC
CDR3aa: CASSSQTSGSTQYF

v_gene: TRBV2
abundance: few
d_gene: TRBD1
j_gene: TRBJ1-2
CDR3nt: TGTGCCAGCAGTGATTCAGGGGGCAATGGCTACACCTTC
CDR3aa: CASSDSGGNGYTF

v_gene: TRBV15
abundance: -
d_gene: TRBD2
j_gene: TRBJ2-7
CDR3nt: TGTGCCACCAGCAGAGAGGGTCTAGCGGGGTCCTACGAGCAGTACTTC
CDR3aa: CATSREGLAGSYEQYF

v_gene: TRBV5-1
abundance: -
d_gene: TRBD2
j_gene: TRBJ2-3
CDR3nt: TGCGCCAGCAGCTTGGGGCCTAGCGGGCCTAGCACAGATACGCAGTATTTT
CDR3aa: CASSLGPSGPSTDTQYF

v_gene: TRBV5-5
abundance: -
d_gene: TRBD1
j_gene: TRBJ1-2
CDR3nt: TGTGCCAGCAGCCTACACGGGACAGGGGCCTCAGCTAACTATGGCTACACCTTC
CDR3aa: CASSLHGTGASANYGYTF

v_gene: TRBV3-1/TRBV3-2
abundance: -
d_gene: TRBD1
j_gene: TRBJ2-3
CDR3nt: TGTGCCAGCAGCCAAGTAAGGGTAAGACAGGGAAGGACAGATACGCAGTATTTT
CDR3aa: CASSQVRVRQGRTDTQYF

v_gene: TRBV6-5
abundance: -
d_gene: TRBD2
j_gene: TRBJ2-1
CDR3nt: TGTGCCAGCGGGACTAGGAATGAGCAGTTCTTC
CDR3aa: CASGTRNEQFF

v_gene: TRBV3-1/TRBV3-2
abundance: -
d_gene: TRBD1
j_gene: TRBJ1-1
CDR3nt: TGTGCCAGCAGCTCATGGGACAGGGTAACTGAAGCTTTCTTT
CDR3aa: CASSSWDRVTEAFF

v_gene: TRBV6-5
abundance: -
d_gene: -
j_gene: TRBJ1-1
CDR3nt: TGTGCCAGCAGGACGGCGACAGGACCGTGCCCGGTTTTT
CDR3aa: CASRTATGPCPVF

v_gene: TRBV5-4
abundance: once
d_gene: -
j_gene: TRBJ2-3
CDR3nt: TGTGCCAGCAGCGGGGGGGCGGTAGATACGCAGTATTTT
CDR3aa: CASSGGAVDTQYF

v_gene: TRBV10-2
abundance: few
d_gene: -
j_gene: TRBJ2-1
CDR3nt: TGCGCCACCCTAAACCTCGAGCAGTTCTTC
CDR3aa: CATLNLEQFF

v_gene: TRBV3-1/TRBV3-2
abundance: -
d_gene: -
j_gene: TRBJ2-7
CDR3nt: TGTGCCAGCAGCCAGGGGAGGCAGAGCTCCTACGAGCAGTACTTC
CDR3aa: CASSQGRQSSYEQYF

v_gene: TRBV3-1/TRBV3-2
abundance: -
d_gene: -
j_gene: TRBJ2-5
CDR3nt: TGTGCCAGCAGCCAACGCAGCGCGGAGACCCAGTACTTC
CDR3aa: CASSQRSAETQYF

v_gene: TRBV11-2
abundance: -
d_gene: TRBD2
j_gene: TRBJ2-7
CDR3nt: TGTGCCAGCAGCTTAGAACTAGCGGGGGTCTACGAGCAGTACTTC
CDR3aa: CASSLELAGVYEQYF

v_gene: TRBV18
abundance: few
d_gene: TRBD1
j_gene: TRBJ2-3
CDR3nt: TGTGCCAGCTCACCCTCTAAACTGGACAGGGGGATGTATACGCAGTATTTT
CDR3aa: CASSPSKLDRGMYTQYF

v_gene: TRBV5-1
abundance: -
d_gene: TRBD2
j_gene: TRBJ2-2
CDR3nt: TGCGCCAGCGGGCAAATCACTAGCGGCTTCACCGGGGAGCTGTTTTTT
CDR3aa: CASGQITSGFTGELFF

v_gene: TRBV19
abundance: once
d_gene: -
j_gene: TRBJ2-7
CDR3nt: TGTGCCAGTAGTTACCCCCAGGGAGGCGAGCAGTACTTC
CDR3aa: CASSYPQGGEQYF

v_gene: TRBV20-1
abundance: -
d_gene: -
j_gene: TRBJ2-5
CDR3nt: TGCAGTGGCGGGGACCCGGAGACCCAGTACTTC
CDR3aa: CSGGDPETQYF

v_gene: TRBV9
abundance: -
d_gene: TRBD1
j_gene: TRBJ1-1
CDR3nt: TGTGCCAGCAGCGTAGCTGGGACAGATAACACTGAAGCTTTCTTT
CDR3aa: CASSVAGTDNTEAFF

v_gene: TRBV3-1/TRBV3-2
abundance: -
d_gene: -
j_gene: TRBJ2-1
CDR3nt: TGTGCCAGCAGCTCACTCGGGGCTAGCGCTTCCCCCACAGAGCAGTTCTTC
CDR3aa: CASSSLGASASPTEQFF

v_gene: TRBV4-1
abundance: -
d_gene: -
j_gene: TRBJ2-7
CDR3nt: TGCGCCAGCAGCCAAGATCAGGGCTACGAGCAGTACTTC
CDR3aa: CASSQDQGYEQYF

v_gene: TRBV15
abundance: -
d_gene: TRBD1
j_gene: TRBJ1-5
CDR3nt: TGTGCCACCAGCAGAGGAAACAGGGGGGGAACCCCCCAGCATTTT
CDR3aa: CATSRGNRGGTPQHF

v_gene: TRBV24-1
abundance: -
d_gene: TRBD2
j_gene: TRBJ2-1
CDR3nt: TGTGCCACCAGTGATTGGGGAGCGGGGGCAAACAATGAGCAGTTCTTC
CDR3aa: CATSDWGAGANNEQFF

v_gene: TRBV27
abundance: once
d_gene: -
j_gene: TRBJ1-2
CDR3nt: TGTGCCAGCAGTTTATTGCCCAGGGGCGGGTATGGCTACACCTTC
CDR3aa: CASSLLPRGGYGYTF

v_gene: TRBV5-6
abundance: -
d_gene: -
j_gene: TRBJ1-5
CDR3nt: TGTGCCAGCAGCACCGGGACATCCCAGGGGAATGGCAATCAGCCCCAGCATTTT
CDR3aa: CASSTGTSQGNGNQPQHF

v_gene: TRBV29-1
abundance: -
d_gene: -
j_gene: TRBJ1-1
CDR3nt: TGCAGCGTCCCACGGGACAACATGAACACTGAAGCTTTCTTT
CDR3aa: CSVPRDNMNTEAFF

v_gene: TRBV6-5
abundance: -
d_gene: TRBD1
j_gene: TRBJ1-2
CDR3nt: TGTGCCAGCAGTCCAGCGGACAGGGGGTATGGCTACACCTTC
CDR3aa: CASSPADRGYGYTF

v_gene: TRBV3-1/TRBV3-2
abundance: few
d_gene: TRBD1
j_gene: TRBJ1-2
CDR3nt: TGTGCCAGCAGCCCCTCAGGGGGTTCTAACTATGGCTACACCTTC
CDR3aa: CASSPSGGSNYGYTF

v_gene: TRBV7-9
abundance: once
d_gene: -
j_gene: TRBJ1-5
CDR3nt: TGTGCCAGCAGCTTTGCGGATCAGCCCCAGCATTTT
CDR3aa: CASSFADQPQHF

v_gene: TRBV30
abundance: -
d_gene: -
j_gene: TRBJ1-2
CDR3nt: TGTGCCTGGAGTGTAGCCAGGGCTGGCTACACCTTC
CDR3aa: CAWSVARAGYTF

v_gene: TRBV5-1
abundance: -
d_gene: TRBD1
j_gene: TRBJ1-2
CDR3nt: TGCGCCAGCAGCGGGGGACAGTCTAACTATGGCTACACCTTC
CDR3aa: CASSGGQSNYGYTF

v_gene: TRBV10-3
abundance: -
d_gene: -
j_gene: TRBJ2-1
CDR3nt: TGTGCCATCAGTGAAACCGGGACACTATACAATGAGCAGTTCTTC
CDR3aa: CAISETGTLYNEQFF

v_gene: TRBV2
abundance: -
d_gene: TRBD1
j_gene: TRBJ2-5
CDR3nt: TGTGCCAGCAGTCTTTTAACTGGGACAGGGCAAGAGACCCAGTACTTC
CDR3aa: CASSLLTGTGQETQYF